Sequencing of this TCR beta chain was carried out in a study of shared clonotypes between healthy human individuals. Method: immunoSEQ multiplex PCR; TCRdb's copy keeps in-frame clones and lacks some. Among about 2.4 million clones listed, just over 90% were seen once. This CDR3 spans 16 amino acids. V shed 2 bases and J 5 bases; nucleotides not matched to a gene: 6. Germline CDR1 and CDR2: MNHEY and SVGAGI. Notes on the study in general: Inspection by rarefaction showed sorted-subset sequencing to be incomplete despite large depth. Enrolling few donors narrowed the genetic and exposure-history diversity that was represented.

As to this clone: The antigen remains unidentified.

Specimen: naive CD4+ T cells sorted from blood. The subset is: CD45RA+ positively selected. This rearrangement joins TRBV6-5 to TRBJ2-7; 13 bases match TRBD2. The receptor comes from a man younger than 35 in good health. CDR3 in DNA: TGTGCCAGCAGTTACCAGTCACTAGCGGGAGGGCACGAGCAGTACTTC. Translated: CASSYQSLAGGHEQYF.